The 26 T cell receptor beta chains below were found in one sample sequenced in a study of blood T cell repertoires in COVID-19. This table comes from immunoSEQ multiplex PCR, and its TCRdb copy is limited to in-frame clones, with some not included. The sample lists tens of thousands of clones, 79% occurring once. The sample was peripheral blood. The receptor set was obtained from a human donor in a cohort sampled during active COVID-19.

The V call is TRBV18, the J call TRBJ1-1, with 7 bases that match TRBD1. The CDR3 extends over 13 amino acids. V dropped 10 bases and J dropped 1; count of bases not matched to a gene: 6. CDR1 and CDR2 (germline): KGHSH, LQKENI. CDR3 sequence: CANSGQSNTEAFF. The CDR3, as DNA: TGTGCCAACTCGGGACAGTCGAACACTGAAGCTTTCTTT.

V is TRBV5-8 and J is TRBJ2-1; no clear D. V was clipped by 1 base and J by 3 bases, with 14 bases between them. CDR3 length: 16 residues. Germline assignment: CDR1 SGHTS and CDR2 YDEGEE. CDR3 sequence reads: CASSLWVVPSYNEQFF. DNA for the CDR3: TGTGCCAGCAGCTTGTGGGTAGTTCCTAGCTACAATGAGCAGTTCTTC.

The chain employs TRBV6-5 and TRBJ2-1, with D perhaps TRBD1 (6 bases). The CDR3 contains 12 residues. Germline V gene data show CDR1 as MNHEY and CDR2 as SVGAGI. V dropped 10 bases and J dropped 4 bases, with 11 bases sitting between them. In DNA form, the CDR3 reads TGTGCCACCACGGACAGATACAATGAGCAGTTCTTC. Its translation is CATTDRYNEQFF.

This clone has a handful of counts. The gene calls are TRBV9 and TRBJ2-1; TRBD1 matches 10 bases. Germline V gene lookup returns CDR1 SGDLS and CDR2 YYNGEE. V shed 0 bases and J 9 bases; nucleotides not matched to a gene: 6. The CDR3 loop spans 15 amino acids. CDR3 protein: CASSVAGQGVIEQFF. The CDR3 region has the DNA TGTGCCAGCAGCGTAGCCGGACAGGGGGTGATTGAGCAGTTCTTC. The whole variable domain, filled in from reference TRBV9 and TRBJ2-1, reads DSGVTQTPKHLITATGQRVTLRCSPRSGDLSVYWYQQSLDQGLQFLIQYYNGEERAKGNILERFSAQQFPDLHSELNLSSLELGDSALYFCASSVAGQGVIEQFFGPGTRLTVL.

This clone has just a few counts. The CDR3 nucleotides are TGTGCCAGCAGTTCCTCGCGGGATCAGCCCCAGCATTTT. Translating gives CASSSSRDQPQHF. The rearrangement links TRBV6-5 to TRBJ1-5; unclear D gene. The V gene lost 4 bases and the J gene lost 5 bases, with 9 bases spanning the gap. This CDR3 comprises 13 residues. In germline, CDR1 is MNHEY, CDR2 SVGAGI.

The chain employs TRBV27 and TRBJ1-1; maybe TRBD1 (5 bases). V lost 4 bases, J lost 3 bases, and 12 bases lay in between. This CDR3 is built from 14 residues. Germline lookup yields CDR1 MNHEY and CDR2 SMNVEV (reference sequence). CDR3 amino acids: CASSYQGWDTEAFF. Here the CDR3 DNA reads TGTGCCAGCAGTTACCAGGGATGGGACACTGAAGCTTTCTTT.

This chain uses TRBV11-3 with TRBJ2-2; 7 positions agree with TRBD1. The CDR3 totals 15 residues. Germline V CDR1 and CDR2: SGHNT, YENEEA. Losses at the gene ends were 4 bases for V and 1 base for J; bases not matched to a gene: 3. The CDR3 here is CASSSHRGNTGELFF. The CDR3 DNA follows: TGTGCCAGCAGCTCGCACAGGGGGAACACCGGGGAGCTGTTTTTT.

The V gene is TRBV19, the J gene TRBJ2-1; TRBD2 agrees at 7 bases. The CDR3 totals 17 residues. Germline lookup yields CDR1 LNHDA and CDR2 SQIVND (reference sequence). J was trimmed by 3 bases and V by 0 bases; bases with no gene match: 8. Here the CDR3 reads CASSIDYLAENYNEQFF. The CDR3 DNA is TGTGCCAGTAGTATAGATTACCTAGCGGAGAACTACAATGAGCAGTTCTTC. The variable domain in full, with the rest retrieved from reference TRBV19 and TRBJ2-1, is DGGITQSPKYLFRKEGQNVTLSCEQNLNHDAMYWYRQDPGQGLRLIYYSQIVNDFQKGDIAEGYSVSREKKESFPLTVTSAQKNPTAFYLCASSIDYLAENYNEQFFGPGTRLTVL.

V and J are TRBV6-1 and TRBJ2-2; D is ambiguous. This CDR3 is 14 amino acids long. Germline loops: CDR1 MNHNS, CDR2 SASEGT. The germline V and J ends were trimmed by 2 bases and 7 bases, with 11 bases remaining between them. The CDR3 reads CASSETTPGGELFF. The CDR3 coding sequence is TGTGCCAGCAGTGAAACTACCCCTGGCGGGGAGCTGTTTTTT.

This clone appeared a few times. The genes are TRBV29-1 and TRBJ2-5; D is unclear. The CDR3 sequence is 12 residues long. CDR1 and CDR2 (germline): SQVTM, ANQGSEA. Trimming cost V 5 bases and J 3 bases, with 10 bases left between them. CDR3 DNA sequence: TGCAGCGTTACAGATTACAAAGAGACCCAGTACTTC. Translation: CSVTDYKETQYF.

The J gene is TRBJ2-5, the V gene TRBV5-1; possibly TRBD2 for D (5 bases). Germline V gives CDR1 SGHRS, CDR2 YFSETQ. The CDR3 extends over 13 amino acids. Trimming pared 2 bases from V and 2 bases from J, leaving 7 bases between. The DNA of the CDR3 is TGCGCCAGCAGCTTCATAGCGCAAGAGACCCAGTACTTC. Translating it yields CASSFIAQETQYF.

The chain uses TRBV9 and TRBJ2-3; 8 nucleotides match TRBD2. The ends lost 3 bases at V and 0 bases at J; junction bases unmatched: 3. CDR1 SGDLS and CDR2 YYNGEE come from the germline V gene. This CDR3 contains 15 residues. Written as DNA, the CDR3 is TGTGCCAGCAGCGCCCGACTAGCGAGCACAGATACGCAGTATTTT. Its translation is CASSARLASTDTQYF.

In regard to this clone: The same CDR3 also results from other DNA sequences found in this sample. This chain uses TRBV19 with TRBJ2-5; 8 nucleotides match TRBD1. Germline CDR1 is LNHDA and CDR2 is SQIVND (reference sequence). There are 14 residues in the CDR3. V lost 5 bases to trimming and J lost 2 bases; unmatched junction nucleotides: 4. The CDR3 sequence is CASSLWTGQETQYF. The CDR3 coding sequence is TGTGCCAGTAGTCTTTGGACAGGGCAAGAGACCCAGTACTTC.

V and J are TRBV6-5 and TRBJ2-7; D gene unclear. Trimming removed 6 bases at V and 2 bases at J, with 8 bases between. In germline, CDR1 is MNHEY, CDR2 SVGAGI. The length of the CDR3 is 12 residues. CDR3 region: CASSPEPYEQYF. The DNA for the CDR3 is TGTGCCAGCAGCCCCGAGCCCTACGAGCAGTACTTC.

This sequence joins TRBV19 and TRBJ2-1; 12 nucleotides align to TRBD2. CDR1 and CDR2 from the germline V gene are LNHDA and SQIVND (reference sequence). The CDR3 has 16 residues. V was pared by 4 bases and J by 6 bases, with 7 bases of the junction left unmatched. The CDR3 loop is CASSSLTSGRGNEQFF. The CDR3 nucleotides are TGTGCCAGTAGTAGTCTGACTAGCGGGAGAGGCAATGAGCAGTTCTTC.

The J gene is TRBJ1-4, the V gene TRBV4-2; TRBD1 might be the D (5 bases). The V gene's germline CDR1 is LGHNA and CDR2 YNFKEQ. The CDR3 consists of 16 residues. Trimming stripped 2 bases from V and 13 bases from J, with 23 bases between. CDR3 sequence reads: CASSQKAGDGRTRLFF. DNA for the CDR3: TGTGCCAGCAGCCAAAAGGCGGGAGATGGGAGGACAAGACTGTTTTTT.

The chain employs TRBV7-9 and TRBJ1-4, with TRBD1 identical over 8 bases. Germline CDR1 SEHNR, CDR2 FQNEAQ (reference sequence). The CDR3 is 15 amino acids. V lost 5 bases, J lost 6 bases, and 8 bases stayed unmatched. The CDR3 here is CASSPSGTGDEKLFF. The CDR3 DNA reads TGTGCCAGCAGCCCATCCGGGACAGGTGATGAAAAACTGTTTTTT.

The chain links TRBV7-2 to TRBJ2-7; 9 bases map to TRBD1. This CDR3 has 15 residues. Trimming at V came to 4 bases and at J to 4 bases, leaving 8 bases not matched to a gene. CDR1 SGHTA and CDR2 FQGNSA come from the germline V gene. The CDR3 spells CASSSGTGTGYEQYF. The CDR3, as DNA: TGTGCCAGCAGCTCGGGGACAGGGACTGGGTACGAGCAGTACTTC.

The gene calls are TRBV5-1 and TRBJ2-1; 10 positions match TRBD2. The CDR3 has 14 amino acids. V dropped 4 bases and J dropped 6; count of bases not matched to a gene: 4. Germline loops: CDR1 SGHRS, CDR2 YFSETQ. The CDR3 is CASSPSGRGNEQFF. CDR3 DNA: TGCGCCAGCAGCCCTAGCGGGAGAGGCAATGAGCAGTTCTTC.

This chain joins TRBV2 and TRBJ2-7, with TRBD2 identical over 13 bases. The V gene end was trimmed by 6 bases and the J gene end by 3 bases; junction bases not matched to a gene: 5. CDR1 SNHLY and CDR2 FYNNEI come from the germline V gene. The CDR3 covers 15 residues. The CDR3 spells CASRPRTSGSYEQYF. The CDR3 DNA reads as TGTGCCAGCAGGCCTCGGACTAGCGGGAGCTACGAGCAGTACTTC.

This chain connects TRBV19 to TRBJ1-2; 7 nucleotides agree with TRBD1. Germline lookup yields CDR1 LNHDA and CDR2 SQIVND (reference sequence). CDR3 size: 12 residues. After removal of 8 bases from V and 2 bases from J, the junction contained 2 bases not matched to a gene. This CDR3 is CASRQGNYGYTF. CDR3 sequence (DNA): TGTGCCAGTCGACAGGGAAACTATGGCTACACCTTC. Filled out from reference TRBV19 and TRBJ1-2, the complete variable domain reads DGGITQSPKYLFRKEGQNVTLSCEQNLNHDAMYWYRQDPGQGLRLIYYSQIVNDFQKGDIAEGYSVSREKKESFPLTVTSAQKNPTAFYLCASRQGNYGYTFGSGTRLTVV.

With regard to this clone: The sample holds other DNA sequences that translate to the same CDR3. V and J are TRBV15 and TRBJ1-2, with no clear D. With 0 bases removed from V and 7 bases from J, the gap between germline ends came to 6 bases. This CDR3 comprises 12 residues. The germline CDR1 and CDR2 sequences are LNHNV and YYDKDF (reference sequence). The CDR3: CATSRDSGGYTF. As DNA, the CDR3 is TGTGCCACCAGCAGAGATTCAGGTGGCTACACCTTC.

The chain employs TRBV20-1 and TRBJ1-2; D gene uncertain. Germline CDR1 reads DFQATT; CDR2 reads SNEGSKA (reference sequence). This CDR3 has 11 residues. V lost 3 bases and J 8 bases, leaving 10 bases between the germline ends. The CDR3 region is CSASWSRGYTF. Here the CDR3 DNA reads TGCAGTGCTAGTTGGAGTCGAGGCTACACCTTC.

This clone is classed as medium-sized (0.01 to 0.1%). The CDR3 bases are TGTGCCAGCAGCCCTGGCGGGCACACTGAAGCTTTCTTT. Protein product: CASSPGGHTEAFF. The chain couples TRBV7-6 to TRBJ1-1; no clear D gene. Germline V gene data show CDR1 as SGHVS and CDR2 as FNYEAQ. This CDR3 region has 13 residues. The ends were cut back, 5 bases at V and 3 bases at J, with 10 bases in the middle.

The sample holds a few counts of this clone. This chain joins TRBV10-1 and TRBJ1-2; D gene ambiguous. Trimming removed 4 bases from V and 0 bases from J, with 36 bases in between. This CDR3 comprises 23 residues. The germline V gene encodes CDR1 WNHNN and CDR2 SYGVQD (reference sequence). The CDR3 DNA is TGCGCCAGCAGTGTAAAGACTAGAAGGCGACGACGGACGGGGAGGAGGGCTAACTATGGCTACACCTTC. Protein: CASSVKTRRRRRTGRRANYGYTF.

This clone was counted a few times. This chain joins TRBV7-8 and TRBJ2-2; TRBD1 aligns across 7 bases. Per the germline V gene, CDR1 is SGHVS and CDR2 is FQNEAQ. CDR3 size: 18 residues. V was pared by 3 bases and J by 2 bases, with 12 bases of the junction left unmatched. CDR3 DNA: TGTGCCAGCAGCTTGGACCTAACGACAGGGAGAAACACCGGGGAGCTGTTTTTT. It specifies CASSLDLTTGRNTGELFF. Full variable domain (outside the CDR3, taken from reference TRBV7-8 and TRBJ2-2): GAGVSQSPRYKVAKRGQDVALRCDPISGHVSLFWYQQALGQGPEFLTYFQNEAQLDKSGLPSDRFFAERPEGSVSTLKIQRTQQEDSAVYLCASSLDLTTGRNTGELFFGEGSRLTVL.